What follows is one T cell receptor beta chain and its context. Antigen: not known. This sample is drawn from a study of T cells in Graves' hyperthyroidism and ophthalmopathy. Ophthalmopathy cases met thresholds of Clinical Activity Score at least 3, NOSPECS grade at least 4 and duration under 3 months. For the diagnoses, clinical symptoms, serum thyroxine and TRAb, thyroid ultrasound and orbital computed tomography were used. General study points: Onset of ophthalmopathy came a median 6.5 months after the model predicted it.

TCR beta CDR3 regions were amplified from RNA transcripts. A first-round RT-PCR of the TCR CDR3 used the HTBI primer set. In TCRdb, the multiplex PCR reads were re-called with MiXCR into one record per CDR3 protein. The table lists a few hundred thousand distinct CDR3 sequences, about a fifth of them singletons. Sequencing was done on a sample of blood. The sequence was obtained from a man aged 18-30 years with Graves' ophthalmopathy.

The CDR3 bases are TGTGCCAGCAGCCTCGCTTCTCATGATACGCAGTATTTT. Translation gives CASSLASHDTQYF. This chain connects TRBV7-9 to TRBJ2-3; no definite D call. This CDR3 has 13 residues. CDR1 SEHNR and CDR2 FQNEAQ come from the germline V gene (reference sequence). The ends were cut back, 5 bases at V and 6 bases at J, with 12 bases in the middle.